The 11 T cell receptor beta chains reported below all come from one sample, sequenced in a study of shared clonotypes between healthy human individuals. Clones were sequenced by immunoSEQ multiplex PCR, and TCRdb holds only the in-frame ones, with some missing. The table has some 2 million clones, about 95% seen once. Terminally differentiated effector memory CD45RA+ cells were left out of the naive CD8 fraction, which was CD45RO-negative and positively selected for CCR7. Sample: naive CD8+ T cells sorted from blood. Receptors originate from a man aged 18 to 29 in good health.

The chain links TRBV5-1 to TRBJ2-1; 9 bases map to TRBD1. V dropped 4 bases and J dropped 0; count of bases not matched to a gene: 2. Germline V gene sequence: CDR1 SGHRS, CDR2 YFSETQ. The CDR3 consists of 15 residues. This CDR3 is CASSQTGGSYNEQFF. In DNA form, the CDR3 reads TGCGCCAGCAGCCAGACAGGGGGCTCCTACAATGAGCAGTTCTTC.

This rearrangement joins TRBV4-3 to TRBJ1-2; D not resolved. The CDR3 is made up of 15 amino acids. The germline V and J ends were trimmed by 0 bases and 6 bases, with 14 bases remaining between them. Germline V gene data show CDR1 as LGHNA and CDR2 as YSLEER. CDR3 in amino acids: CASSQDPEGWNGYTF. For the CDR3, the DNA is TGCGCCAGCAGCCAAGATCCGGAGGGATGGAATGGCTACACCTTC.

The gene calls are TRBV11-2 and TRBJ2-1; D is perhaps TRBD1 (6 bases). Germline lookup yields CDR1 SGHAT and CDR2 FQNNGV. V was cut by 3 bases and J by 10 bases, with 13 bases left in between. This CDR3 contains 13 residues. The CDR3 DNA reads as TGTGCCAGCAGCTTCCGGGACAATCGGGAGCAGTTCTTC. This codes for CASSFRDNREQFF.

This clone was counted a single time. At the DNA level, this CDR3 is encoded by other sequences in the same sample as well. The chain is built from TRBV28 and TRBJ2-7; D uncertain. Germline CDR1 is MDHEN and CDR2 is SYDVKM. The CDR3 is 13 amino acids. V lost 5 bases and J lost 4, with 12 bases in between. The CDR3 sequence is CASSPLGPYEQYF. The DNA for the CDR3 is TGTGCCAGCAGTCCCCTCGGCCCATACGAGCAGTACTTC.

A note on this clone: Other nucleotide sequences from this sample produce the same CDR3. The CDR3 loop is CASSLGGTYEQYF. For the CDR3, the DNA is TGTGCCAGCAGCTTGGGCGGCACCTACGAGCAGTACTTC. The chain carries TRBV5-4 and TRBJ2-7; the D is unclear. The CDR3 extends over 13 amino acids. CDR1 is SGHNT and CDR2 is YYREEE in the germline V gene (reference sequence). Trimming took off 0 bases at V and 2 bases at J, with 6 bases between the two ends.

The rearrangement links TRBV7-6 to TRBJ2-5, with TRBD2 matching over 9 bases. Trimming cost V 7 bases and J 0 bases; bases outside gene matches: 3. CDR3 length: 14 amino acids. Germline V gene lookup returns CDR1 SGHVS and CDR2 FNYEAQ. The CDR3 loop reads CASKLAGYQETQYF. The CDR3 DNA sequence: TGTGCCAGCAAGCTAGCGGGGTACCAAGAGACCCAGTACTTC.

V usage is TRBV18 and J usage is TRBJ2-2, with unresolved D. The V gene lost 4 bases and the J gene lost 1 base, with 16 bases spanning the gap. The CDR3 has 17 residues. From germline, CDR1 is KGHSH and CDR2 LQKENI. The DNA for the CDR3 is TGTGCCAGCTCACTTCCCCGGTGGCAGCTGAACACCGGGGAGCTGTTTTTT. Translating it yields CASSLPRWQLNTGELFF.

V gene TRBV13 combines with J gene TRBJ2-7; 7 positions agree with TRBD2. This CDR3 is built from 13 residues. V dropped 5 bases and J dropped 7; count of bases not matched to a gene: 8. Germline V gene lookup returns CDR1 PRHDT and CDR2 FYEKMQ (reference sequence). CDR3 DNA: TGTGCCAGCAGCGAAGGGACTACTAGTGAGCAGTACTTC. This codes for CASSEGTTSEQYF.

The chain links TRBV25-1 to TRBJ2-3; no reliable D call. The V end was cut by 2 bases, the J end by 7 bases, with 7 bases between. Germline V gene lookup returns CDR1 MGHDK and CDR2 SYGVNS. This CDR3 has 12 residues. The CDR3 region has the DNA TGTGCCAGCAGTGAACCCCTTAATACGCAGTATTTT. It encodes CASSEPLNTQYF.

This clone was detected once. The rearrangement joins TRBV2 to TRBJ2-5; perhaps TRBD2 as D (5 bases). The CDR3 runs to 14 residues. Germline CDR1 is SNHLY and CDR2 is FYNNEI. Trimming removed 4 bases from V and 2 bases from J, with 11 bases in between. In DNA, the CDR3 is TGTGCCAGCAGTGGGGAGCAGTTACAAGAGACCCAGTACTTC. Amino acids: CASSGEQLQETQYF. Using reference TRBV2 and TRBJ2-5 for the parts outside the CDR3, the full variable domain is EPEVTQTPSHQVTQMGQEVILRCVPISNHLYFYWYRQILGQKVEFLVSFYNNEISEKSEIFDDQFSVERPDGSNFTLKIRSTKLEDSAMYFCASSGEQLQETQYFGPGTRLLVL.

Regarding this clone: Other DNA sequences in this sample translate to the same CDR3. Here the CDR3 DNA reads TGTGCCTGGAGCCTCGGAGGCTCCTACGAGCAGTACTTC. Its protein product is CAWSLGGSYEQYF. The gene calls are TRBV30 and TRBJ2-7; TRBD2 might be the D (5 bases). V lost 3 bases to trimming and J lost 0 bases, with 9 bases between them. Germline V gene data show CDR1 as GTSNPN and CDR2 as SVGIG (reference sequence). The CDR3 contains 13 residues.